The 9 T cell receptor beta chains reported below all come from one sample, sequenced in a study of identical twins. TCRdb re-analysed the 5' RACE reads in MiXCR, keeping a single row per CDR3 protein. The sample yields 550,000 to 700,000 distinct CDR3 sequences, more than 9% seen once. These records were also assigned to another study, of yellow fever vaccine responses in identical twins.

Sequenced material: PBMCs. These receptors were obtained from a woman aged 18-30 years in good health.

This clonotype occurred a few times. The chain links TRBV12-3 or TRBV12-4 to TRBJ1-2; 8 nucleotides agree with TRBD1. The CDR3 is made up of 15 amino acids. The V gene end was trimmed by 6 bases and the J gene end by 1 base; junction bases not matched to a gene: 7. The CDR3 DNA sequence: TGTGCCAGCAGGGGACAGGTGAACTTTAACTATGGCTACACCTTC. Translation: CASRGQVNFNYGYTF.

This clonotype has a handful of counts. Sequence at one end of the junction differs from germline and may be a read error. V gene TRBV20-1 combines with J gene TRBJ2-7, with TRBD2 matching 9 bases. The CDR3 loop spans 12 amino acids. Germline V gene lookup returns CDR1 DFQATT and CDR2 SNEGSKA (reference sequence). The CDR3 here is CRAIAGVDEQYF. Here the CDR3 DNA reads TGCAGAGCTATAGCGGGAGTCGACGAGCAGTACTTC.

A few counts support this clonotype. The CDR3 reads CASTRSRAHEQYF. CDR3 in DNA: TGTGCCAGCACAAGGTCTCGGGCCCACGAGCAGTACTTC. The chain links TRBV12-3 or TRBV12-4 to TRBJ2-7; D ambiguous. Trimming pared 7 bases from V and 5 bases from J, leaving 15 bases between. This CDR3 has 13 amino acids.

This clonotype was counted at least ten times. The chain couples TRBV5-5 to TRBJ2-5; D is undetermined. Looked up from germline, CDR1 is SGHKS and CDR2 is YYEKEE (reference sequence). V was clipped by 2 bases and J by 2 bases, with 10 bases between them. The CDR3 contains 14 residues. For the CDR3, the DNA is TGTGCCAGCAGCTTTGAACTCGATCAAGAGACCCAGTACTTC. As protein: CASSFELDQETQYF.

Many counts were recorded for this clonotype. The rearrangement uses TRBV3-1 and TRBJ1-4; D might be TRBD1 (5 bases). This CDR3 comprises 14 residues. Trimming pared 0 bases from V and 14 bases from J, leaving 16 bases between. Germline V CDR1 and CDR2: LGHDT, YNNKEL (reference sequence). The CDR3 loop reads CASSQEGGVMVLFF. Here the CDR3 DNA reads TGTGCCAGCAGCCAAGAGGGAGGGGTAATGGTGCTGTTTTTT.

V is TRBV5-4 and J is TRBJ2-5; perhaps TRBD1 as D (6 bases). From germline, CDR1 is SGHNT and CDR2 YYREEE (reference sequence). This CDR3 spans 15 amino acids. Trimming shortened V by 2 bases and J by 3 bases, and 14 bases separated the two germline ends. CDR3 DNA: TGTGCCAGCAGCTTTAGCGTCAGGGGAGAAGAGACCCAGTACTTC. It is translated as CASSFSVRGEETQYF.

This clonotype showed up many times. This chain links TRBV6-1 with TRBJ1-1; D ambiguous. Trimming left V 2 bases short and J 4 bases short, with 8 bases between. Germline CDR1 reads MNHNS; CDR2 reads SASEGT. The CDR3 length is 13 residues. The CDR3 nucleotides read TGTGCCAGCAGTGAATTGGGAGGCACTGAAGCTTTCTTT. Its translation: CASSELGGTEAFF.

The CDR3 sequence: CASSPDRAETQYF. CDR3 nucleotide sequence: TGTGCCAGCAGTCCCGACCGGGCGGAGACCCAGTACTTC. V gene TRBV12-3 or TRBV12-4 combines with J gene TRBJ2-5; D not certain. The CDR3 covers 13 residues. V was cut by 5 bases and J by 5 bases, with 12 bases left in between.

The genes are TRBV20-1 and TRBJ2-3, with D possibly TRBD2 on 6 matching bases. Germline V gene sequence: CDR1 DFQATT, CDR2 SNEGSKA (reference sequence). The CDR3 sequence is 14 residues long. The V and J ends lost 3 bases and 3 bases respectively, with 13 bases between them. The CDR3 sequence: CSASGSKWTDTQYF. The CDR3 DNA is TGCAGTGCTAGCGGGAGTAAATGGACAGATACGCAGTATTTT.